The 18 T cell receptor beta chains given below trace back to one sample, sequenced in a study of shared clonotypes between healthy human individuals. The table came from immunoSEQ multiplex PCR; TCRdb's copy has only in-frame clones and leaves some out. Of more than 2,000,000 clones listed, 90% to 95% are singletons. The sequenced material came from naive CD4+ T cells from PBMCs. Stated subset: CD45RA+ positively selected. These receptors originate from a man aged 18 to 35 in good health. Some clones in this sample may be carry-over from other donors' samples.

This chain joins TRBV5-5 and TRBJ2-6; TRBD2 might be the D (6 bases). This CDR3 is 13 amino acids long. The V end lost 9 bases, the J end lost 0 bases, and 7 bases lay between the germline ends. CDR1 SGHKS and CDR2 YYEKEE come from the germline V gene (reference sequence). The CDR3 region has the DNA TGTGCCACCGGGGGCTCTGGGGCCAACGTCCTGACTTTC. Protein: CATGGSGANVLTF.

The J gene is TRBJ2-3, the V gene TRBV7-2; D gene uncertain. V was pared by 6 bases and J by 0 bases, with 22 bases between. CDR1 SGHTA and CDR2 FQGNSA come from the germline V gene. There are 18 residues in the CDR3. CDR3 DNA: TGTGCCAGCAGATCTACCGAAAGGCCCCGTGCTAGCACAGATACGCAGTATTTT. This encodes CASRSTERPRASTDTQYF.

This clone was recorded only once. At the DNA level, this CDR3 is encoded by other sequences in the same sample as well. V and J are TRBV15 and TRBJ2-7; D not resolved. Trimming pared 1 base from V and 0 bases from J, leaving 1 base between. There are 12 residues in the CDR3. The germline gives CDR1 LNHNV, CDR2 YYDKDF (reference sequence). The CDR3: CATSRGSYEQYF. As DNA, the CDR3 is TGTGCCACCAGCAGAGGCTCCTACGAGCAGTACTTC.

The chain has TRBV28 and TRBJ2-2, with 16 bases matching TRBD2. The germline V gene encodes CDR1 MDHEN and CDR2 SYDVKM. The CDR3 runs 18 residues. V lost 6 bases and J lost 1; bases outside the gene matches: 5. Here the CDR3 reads CASRPGTSGRGNTGELFF. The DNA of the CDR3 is TGTGCCAGCAGACCCGGGACTAGCGGGAGGGGGAACACCGGGGAGCTGTTTTTT.

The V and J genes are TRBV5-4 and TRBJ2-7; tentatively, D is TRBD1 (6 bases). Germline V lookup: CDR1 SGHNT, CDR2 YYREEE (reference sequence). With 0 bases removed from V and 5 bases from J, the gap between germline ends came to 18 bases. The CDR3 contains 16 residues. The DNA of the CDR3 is TGTGCCAGCAGCTTGGCCGTGGGTGGGGGCATCGACGAGCAGTACTTC. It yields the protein CASSLAVGGGIDEQYF.

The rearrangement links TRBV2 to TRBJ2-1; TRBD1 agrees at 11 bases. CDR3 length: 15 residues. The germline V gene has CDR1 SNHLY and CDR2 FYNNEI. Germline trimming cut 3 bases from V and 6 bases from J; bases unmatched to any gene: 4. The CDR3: CASSDRGQGGNEQFF. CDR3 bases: TGTGCCAGCAGTGATCGGGGACAGGGGGGCAATGAGCAGTTCTTC.

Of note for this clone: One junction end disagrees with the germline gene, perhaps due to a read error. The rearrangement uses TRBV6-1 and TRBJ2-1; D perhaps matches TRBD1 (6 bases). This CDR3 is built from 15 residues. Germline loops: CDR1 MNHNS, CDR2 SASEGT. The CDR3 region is CASREGPVTGLKQFF. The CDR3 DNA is TGTGCCAGCAGAGAAGGCCCGGTAACAGGGCTTAAGCAGTTCTTC.

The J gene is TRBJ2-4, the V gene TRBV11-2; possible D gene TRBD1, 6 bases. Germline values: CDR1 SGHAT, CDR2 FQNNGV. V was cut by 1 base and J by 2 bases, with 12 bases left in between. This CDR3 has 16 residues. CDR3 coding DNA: TGTGCCAGCAGCTTAGGAAGGGGGTTGACCAAAAACATTCAGTACTTC. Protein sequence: CASSLGRGLTKNIQYF. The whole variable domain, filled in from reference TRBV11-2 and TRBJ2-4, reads EAGVAQSPRYKIIEKRQSVAFWCNPISGHATLYWYQQILGQGPKLLIQFQNNGVVDDSQLPKDRFSAERLKGVDSTLKIQPAKLEDSAVYLCASSLGRGLTKNIQYFGAGTRLSVL.

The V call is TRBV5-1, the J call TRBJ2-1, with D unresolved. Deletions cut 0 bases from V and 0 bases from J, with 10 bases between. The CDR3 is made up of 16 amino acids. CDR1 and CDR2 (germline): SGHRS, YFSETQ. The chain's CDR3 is CASSLDGQSSYNEQFF. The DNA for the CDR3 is TGCGCCAGCAGCTTGGATGGTCAGAGCTCCTACAATGAGCAGTTCTTC.

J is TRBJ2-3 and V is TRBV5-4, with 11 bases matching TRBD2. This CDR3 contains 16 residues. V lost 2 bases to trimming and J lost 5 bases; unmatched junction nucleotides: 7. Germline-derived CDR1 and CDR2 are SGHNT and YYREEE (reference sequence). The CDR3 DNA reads TGTGCCAGCAGCTTCTTACTAGCGGGAGTTATAGATACGCAGTATTTT. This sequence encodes CASSFLLAGVIDTQYF.

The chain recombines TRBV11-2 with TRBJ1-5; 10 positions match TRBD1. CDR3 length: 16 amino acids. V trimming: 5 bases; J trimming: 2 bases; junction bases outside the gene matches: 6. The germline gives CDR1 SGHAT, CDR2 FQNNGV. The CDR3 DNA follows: TGTGCCAGCAGCCCAGGGACAGGGGTTGGCAATCAGCCCCAGCATTTT. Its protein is CASSPGTGVGNQPQHF.

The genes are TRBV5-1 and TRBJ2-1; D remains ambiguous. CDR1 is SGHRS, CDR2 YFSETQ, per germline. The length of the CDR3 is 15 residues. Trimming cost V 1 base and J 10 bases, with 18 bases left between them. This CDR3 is CASSLNGLGNGEQFF. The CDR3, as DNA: TGCGCCAGCAGCTTGAACGGCCTGGGAAACGGGGAGCAGTTCTTC.

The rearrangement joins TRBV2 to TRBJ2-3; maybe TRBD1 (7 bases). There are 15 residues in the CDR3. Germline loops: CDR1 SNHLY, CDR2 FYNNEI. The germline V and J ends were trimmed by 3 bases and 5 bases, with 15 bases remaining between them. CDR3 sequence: CASSEVSGGLDTQYF. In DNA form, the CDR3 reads TGTGCCAGCAGTGAGGTTTCAGGGGGACTAGATACGCAGTATTTT.

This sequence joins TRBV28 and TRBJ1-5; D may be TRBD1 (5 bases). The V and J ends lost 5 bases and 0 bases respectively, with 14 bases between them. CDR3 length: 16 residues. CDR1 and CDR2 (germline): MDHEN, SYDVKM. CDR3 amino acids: CASSPPGHNSNQPQHF. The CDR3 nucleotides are TGTGCCAGCAGTCCCCCGGGGCATAATAGCAATCAGCCCCAGCATTTT. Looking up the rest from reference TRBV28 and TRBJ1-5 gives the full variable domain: DVKVTQSSRYLVKRTGEKVFLECVQDMDHENMFWYRQDPGLGLRLIYFSYDVKMKEKGDIPEGYSVSREKKERFSLILESASTNQTSMYLCASSPPGHNSNQPQHFGDGTRLSIL.

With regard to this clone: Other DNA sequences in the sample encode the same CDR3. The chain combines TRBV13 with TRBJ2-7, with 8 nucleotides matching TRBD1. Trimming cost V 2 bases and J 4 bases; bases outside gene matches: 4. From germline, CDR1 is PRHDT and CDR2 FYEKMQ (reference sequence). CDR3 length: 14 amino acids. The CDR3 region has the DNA TGTGCCAGCAGCTTACCAGGGGGCTCTTACGAGCAGTACTTC. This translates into CASSLPGGSYEQYF.

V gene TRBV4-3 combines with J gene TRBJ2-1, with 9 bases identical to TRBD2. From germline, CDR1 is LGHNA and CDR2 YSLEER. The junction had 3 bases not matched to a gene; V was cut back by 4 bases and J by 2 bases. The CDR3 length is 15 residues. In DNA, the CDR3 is TGCGCCAGCAGCCTGGGCGGGAGGGCCTACAATGAGCAGTTCTTC. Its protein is CASSLGGRAYNEQFF.

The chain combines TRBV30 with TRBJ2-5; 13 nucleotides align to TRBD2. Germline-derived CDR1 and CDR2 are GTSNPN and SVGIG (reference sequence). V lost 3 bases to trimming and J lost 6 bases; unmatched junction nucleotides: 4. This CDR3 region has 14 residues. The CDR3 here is CAWRSGTSGKTQYF. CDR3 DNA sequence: TGTGCCTGGAGATCCGGGACTAGCGGGAAGACCCAGTACTTC.

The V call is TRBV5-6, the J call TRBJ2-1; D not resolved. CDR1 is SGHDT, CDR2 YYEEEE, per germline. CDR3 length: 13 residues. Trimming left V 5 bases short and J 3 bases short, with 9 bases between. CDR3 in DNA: TGTGCCAGCAGGGCTAGGGTCTACAATGAGCAGTTCTTC. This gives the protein CASRARVYNEQFF.